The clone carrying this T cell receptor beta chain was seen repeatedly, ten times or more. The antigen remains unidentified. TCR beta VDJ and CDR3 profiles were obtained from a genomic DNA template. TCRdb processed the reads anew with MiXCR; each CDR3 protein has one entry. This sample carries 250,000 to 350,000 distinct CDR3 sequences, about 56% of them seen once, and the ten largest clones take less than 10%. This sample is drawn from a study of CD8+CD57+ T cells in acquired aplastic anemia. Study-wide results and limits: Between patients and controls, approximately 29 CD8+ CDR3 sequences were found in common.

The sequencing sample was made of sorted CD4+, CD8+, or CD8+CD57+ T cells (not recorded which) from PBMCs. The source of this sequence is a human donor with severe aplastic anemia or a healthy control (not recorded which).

The CDR3 DNA reads TGCAGTGCTAGTAGGGTGTCGGATAATTCACCCCTCCACTTT. Translation gives CSASRVSDNSPLHF. V and J are TRBV20-1 and TRBJ1-6, with D hard to call. V dropped 3 bases and J dropped 5 bases, with 11 bases sitting between them. Per the germline V gene, CDR1 is DFQATT and CDR2 is SNEGSKA (reference sequence). The CDR3 has 14 residues.